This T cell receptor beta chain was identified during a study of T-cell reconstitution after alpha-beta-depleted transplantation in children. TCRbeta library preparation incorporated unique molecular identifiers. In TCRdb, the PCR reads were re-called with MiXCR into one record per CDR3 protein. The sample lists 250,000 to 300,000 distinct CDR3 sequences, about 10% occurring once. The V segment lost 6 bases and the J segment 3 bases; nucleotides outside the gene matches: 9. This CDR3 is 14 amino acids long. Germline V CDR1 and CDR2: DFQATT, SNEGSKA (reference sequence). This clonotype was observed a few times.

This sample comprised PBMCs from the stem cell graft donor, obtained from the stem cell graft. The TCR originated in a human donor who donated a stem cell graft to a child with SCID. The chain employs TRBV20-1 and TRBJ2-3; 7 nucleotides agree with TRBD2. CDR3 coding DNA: TGCAGTGCAAGCCTCCTCGGGAGGACAGATACGCAGTATTTT. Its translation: CSASLLGRTDTQYF.